Presented here are 5 T cell receptor beta chains from one specimen sequenced in a study of blood T cell repertoires in COVID-19. Generated by immunoSEQ multiplex PCR, the TCRdb table keeps only in-frame clones and is missing some. The data contain more than 120,000 clones, approximately 89% of them singletons. What was sequenced was peripheral blood. These receptor sequences come from a human donor in a cohort sampled during active COVID-19.

V is TRBV27 and J is TRBJ2-1; 7 bases agree with TRBD1. The CDR3 sequence is 15 residues long. After removal of 3 bases from V and 0 bases from J, the junction contained 2 bases not matched to a gene. Germline V CDR1 and CDR2: MNHEY, SMNVEV (reference sequence). CDR3 in DNA: TGTGCCAGCAGTTTGTCAGGGGGCTCCTACAATGAGCAGTTCTTC. It codes for CASSLSGGSYNEQFF.

The chain uses TRBV9 and TRBJ2-1, with a possible D match to TRBD2 (6 bases). In germline, CDR1 is SGDLS, CDR2 YYNGEE. The V end was cut by 4 bases, the J end by 0 bases, with 14 bases between. This CDR3 is 16 amino acids long. CDR3 in amino acids: CASSTGLGLSYNEQFF. CDR3 DNA sequence: TGTGCCAGCAGCACGGGACTGGGACTCTCCTACAATGAGCAGTTCTTC.

The chain is built from TRBV18 and TRBJ2-5; the D is unclear. Per the germline V gene, CDR1 is KGHSH and CDR2 is LQKENI. V was trimmed by 2 bases and J by 10 bases, leaving 14 bases between them. This CDR3 contains 13 residues. CDR3 sequence (DNA): TGTGCCAGCTCACCAAATACTTTCATGAGCCAGTACTTC. It translates to CASSPNTFMSQYF. The variable domain in full, completed from reference TRBV18 and TRBJ2-5, reads NAGVMQNPRHLVRRRGQEARLRCSPMKGHSHVYWYRQLPEEGLKFMVYLQKENIIDESGMPKERFSAEFPKEGPSILRIQQVVRGDSAAYFCASSPNTFMSQYFGPGTRLLVL.

The chain links TRBV7-6 to TRBJ1-3; the match to TRBD1 covers 7 bases. CDR1 is SGHVS and CDR2 is FNYEAQ in the germline V gene. The J segment lost 0 bases and the V segment lost 4 bases, leaving 6 bases of the junction unmatched. The CDR3 extends over 16 amino acids. CDR3 amino acids: CASSSTGASSGNTIYF. The DNA of the CDR3 is TGTGCCAGCAGCTCAACAGGGGCGAGCTCTGGAAACACCATATATTTT.

The V call is TRBV5-1, the J call TRBJ1-2; D is possibly TRBD1 (5 bases). The length of the CDR3 is 16 residues. V dropped 0 bases and J dropped 8 bases, with 20 bases sitting between them. Germline values: CDR1 SGHRS, CDR2 YFSETQ. CDR3 protein: CASSLGEIGGTEGYTF. For the CDR3, the DNA is TGCGCCAGCAGCTTGGGGGAAATCGGGGGAACGGAGGGCTACACCTTC.